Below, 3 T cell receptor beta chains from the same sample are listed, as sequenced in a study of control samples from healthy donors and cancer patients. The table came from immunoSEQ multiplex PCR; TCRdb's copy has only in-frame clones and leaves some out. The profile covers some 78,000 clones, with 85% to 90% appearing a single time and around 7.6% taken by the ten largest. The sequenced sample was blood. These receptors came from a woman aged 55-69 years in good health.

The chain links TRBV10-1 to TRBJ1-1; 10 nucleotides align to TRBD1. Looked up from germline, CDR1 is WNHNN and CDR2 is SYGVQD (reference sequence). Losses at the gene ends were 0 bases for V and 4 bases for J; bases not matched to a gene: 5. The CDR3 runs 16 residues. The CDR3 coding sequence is TGCGCCAGCAGTGAGTCCCGGGGACAGGGGTGCACTGAAGCTTTCTTT. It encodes CASSESRGQGCTEAFF.

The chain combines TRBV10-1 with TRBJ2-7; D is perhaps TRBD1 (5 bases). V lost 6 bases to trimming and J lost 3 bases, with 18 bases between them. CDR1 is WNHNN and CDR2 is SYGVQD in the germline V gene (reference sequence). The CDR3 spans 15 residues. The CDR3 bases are TGCGCCAGCAGGGAGCCAGGGCAGGTTCTCTACGAGCAGTACTTC. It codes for CASREPGQVLYEQYF.

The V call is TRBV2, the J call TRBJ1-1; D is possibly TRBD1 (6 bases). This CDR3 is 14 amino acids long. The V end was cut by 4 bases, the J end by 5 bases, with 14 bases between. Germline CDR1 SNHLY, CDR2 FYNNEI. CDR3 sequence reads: CASSVLQGRTEAFF. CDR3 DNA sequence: TGTGCCAGCAGTGTTCTCCAGGGGCGGACTGAAGCTTTCTTT.